This T cell receptor beta chain was documented in a study of blood T cell repertoires in COVID-19. Across the whole study: PBMCs, B-cell-depleted T cells, or T cells provided the cDNA or gDNA that made up the material.

Generated by immunoSEQ multiplex PCR, the TCRdb table keeps only in-frame clones and is missing some. Among about 100,000 clones listed, roughly 80% were seen once. This TCR derives from a human donor in a cohort sampled during active COVID-19. Sequencing input: peripheral blood.

DNA for the CDR3: TGTGCCAGTAGTATAGCCAGCTCCTATAATTCACCCCTCCACTTT. This encodes CASSIASSYNSPLHF. This chain uses TRBV19 with TRBJ1-6; D ambiguous. This CDR3 spans 15 amino acids. Germline V gives CDR1 LNHDA, CDR2 SQIVND (reference sequence). Trimming pared 1 base from V and 0 bases from J, leaving 4 bases between. The variable domain in full, with the rest retrieved from reference TRBV19 and TRBJ1-6, is DGGITQSPKYLFRKEGQNVTLSCEQNLNHDAMYWYRQDPGQGLRLIYYSQIVNDFQKGDIAEGYSVSREKKESFPLTVTSAQKNPTAFYLCASSIASSYNSPLHFGNGTRLTVT.